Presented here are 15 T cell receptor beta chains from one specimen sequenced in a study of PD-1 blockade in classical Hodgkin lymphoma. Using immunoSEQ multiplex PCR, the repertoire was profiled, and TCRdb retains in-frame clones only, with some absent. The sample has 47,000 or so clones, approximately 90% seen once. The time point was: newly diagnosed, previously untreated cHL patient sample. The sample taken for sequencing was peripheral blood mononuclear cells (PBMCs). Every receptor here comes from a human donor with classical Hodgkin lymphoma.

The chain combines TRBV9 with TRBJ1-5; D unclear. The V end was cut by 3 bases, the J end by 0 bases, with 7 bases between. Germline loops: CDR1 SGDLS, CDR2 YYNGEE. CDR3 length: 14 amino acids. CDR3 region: CASSAETSNQPQHF. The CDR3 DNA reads TGTGCCAGCAGCGCAGAAACTAGCAATCAGCCCCAGCATTTT. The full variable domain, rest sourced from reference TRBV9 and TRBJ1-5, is DSGVTQTPKHLITATGQRVTLRCSPRSGDLSVYWYQQSLDQGLQFLIQYYNGEERAKGNILERFSAQQFPDLHSELNLSSLELGDSALYFCASSAETSNQPQHFGDGTRLSIL.

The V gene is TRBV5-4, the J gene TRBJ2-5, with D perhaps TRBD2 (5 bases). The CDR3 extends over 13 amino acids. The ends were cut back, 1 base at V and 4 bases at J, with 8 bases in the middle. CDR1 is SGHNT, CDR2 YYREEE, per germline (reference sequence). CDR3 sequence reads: CASSLPGLETQYF. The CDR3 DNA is TGTGCCAGCAGCTTGCCTGGACTAGAGACCCAGTACTTC.

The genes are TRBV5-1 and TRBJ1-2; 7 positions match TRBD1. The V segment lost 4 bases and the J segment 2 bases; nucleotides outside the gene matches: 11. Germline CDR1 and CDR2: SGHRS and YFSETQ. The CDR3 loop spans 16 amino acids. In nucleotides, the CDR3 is TGCGCCAGCAGCGGGGCCGTAGGGGACAGAAACTATGGCTACACCTTC. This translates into CASSGAVGDRNYGYTF.

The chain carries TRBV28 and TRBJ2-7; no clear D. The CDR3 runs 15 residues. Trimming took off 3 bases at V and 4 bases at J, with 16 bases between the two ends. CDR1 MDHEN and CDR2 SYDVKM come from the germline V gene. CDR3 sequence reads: CASSFSSSYFYEQYF. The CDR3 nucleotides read TGTGCCAGCAGTTTCTCAAGCAGCTATTTTTACGAGCAGTACTTC.

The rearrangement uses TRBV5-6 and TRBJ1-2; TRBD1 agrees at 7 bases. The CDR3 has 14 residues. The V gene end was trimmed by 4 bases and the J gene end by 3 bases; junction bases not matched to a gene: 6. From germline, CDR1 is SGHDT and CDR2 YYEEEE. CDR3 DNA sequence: TGTGCCAGCAGCCGGGACAGACGGTACTATGGCTACACCTTC. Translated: CASSRDRRYYGYTF.

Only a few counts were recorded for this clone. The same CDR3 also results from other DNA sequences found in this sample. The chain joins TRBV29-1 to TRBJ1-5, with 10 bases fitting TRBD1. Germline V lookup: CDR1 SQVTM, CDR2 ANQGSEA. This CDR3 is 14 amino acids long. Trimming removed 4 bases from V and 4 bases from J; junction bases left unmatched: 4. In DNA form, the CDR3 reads TGCAGCGTTGGCTGGGGACAGGGGAATCAGCCCCAGCATTTT. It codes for CSVGWGQGNQPQHF.

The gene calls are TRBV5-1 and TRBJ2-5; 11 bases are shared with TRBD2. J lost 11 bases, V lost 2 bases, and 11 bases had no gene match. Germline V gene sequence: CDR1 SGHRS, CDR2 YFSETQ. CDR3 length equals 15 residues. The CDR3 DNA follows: TGCGCCAGCAGCTTCCAAGTGGGGACTAGCGGCACTCAGTACTTC. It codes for CASSFQVGTSGTQYF. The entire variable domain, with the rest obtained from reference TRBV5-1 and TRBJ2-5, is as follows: KAGVTQTPRYLIKTRGQQVTLSCSPISGHRSVSWYQQTPGQGLQFLFEYFSETQRNKGNFPGRFSGRQFSNSRSEMNVSTLELGDSALYLCASSFQVGTSGTQYFGPGTRLLVL.

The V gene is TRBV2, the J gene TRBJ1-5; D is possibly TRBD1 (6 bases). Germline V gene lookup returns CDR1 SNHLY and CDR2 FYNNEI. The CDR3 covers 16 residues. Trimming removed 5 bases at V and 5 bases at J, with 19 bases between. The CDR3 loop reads CASSRSEEGGHQPQHF. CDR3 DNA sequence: TGTGCCAGCAGTCGAAGCGAGGAGGGGGGCCATCAGCCCCAGCATTTT.

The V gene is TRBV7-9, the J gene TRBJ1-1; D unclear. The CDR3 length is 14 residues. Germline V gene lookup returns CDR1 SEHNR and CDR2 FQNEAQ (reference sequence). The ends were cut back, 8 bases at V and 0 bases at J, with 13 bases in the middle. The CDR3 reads CASDLYSMNTEAFF. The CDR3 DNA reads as TGTGCCAGCGACTTATACAGCATGAACACTGAAGCTTTCTTT.

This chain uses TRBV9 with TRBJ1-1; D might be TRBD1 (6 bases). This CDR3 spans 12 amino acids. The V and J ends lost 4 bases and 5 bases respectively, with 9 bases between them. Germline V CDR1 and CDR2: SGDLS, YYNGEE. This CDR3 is CASSRTGTEAFF. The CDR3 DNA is TGTGCCAGCAGCCGAACAGGGACTGAAGCTTTCTTT.

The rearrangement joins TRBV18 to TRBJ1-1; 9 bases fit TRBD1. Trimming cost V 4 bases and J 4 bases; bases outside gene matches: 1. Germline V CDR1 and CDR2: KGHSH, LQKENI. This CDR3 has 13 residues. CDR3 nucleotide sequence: TGTGCCAGCTCACTGACAGGGGGCACTGAAGCTTTCTTT. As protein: CASSLTGGTEAFF. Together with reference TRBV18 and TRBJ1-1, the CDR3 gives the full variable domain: NAGVMQNPRHLVRRRGQEARLRCSPMKGHSHVYWYRQLPEEGLKFMVYLQKENIIDESGMPKERFSAEFPKEGPSILRIQQVVRGDSAAYFCASSLTGGTEAFFGQGTRLTVV.

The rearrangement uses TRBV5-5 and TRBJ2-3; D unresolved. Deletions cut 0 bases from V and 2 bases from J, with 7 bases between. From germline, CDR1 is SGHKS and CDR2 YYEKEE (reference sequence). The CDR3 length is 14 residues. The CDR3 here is CASSLAPATDTQYF. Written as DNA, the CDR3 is TGTGCCAGCAGCTTGGCCCCCGCCACAGATACGCAGTATTTT. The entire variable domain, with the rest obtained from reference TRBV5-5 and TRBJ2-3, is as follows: DAGVTQSPTHLIKTRGQQVTLRCSPISGHKSVSWYQQVLGQGPQFIFQYYEKEERGRGNFPDRFSARQFPNYSSELNVNALLLGDSALYLCASSLAPATDTQYFGPGTRLTVL.

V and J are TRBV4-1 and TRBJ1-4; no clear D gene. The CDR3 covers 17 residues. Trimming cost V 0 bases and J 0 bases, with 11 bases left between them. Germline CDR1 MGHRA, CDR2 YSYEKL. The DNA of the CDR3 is TGCGCCAGCAGCCAAGAATCATTAGTTGCAACTAATGAAAAACTGTTTTTT. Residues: CASSQESLVATNEKLFF.

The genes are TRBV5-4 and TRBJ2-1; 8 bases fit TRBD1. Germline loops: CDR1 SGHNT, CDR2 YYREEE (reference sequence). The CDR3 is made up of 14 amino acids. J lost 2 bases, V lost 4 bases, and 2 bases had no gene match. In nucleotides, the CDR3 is TGTGCCAGCAGCCCGGACAGGGCCTACAATGAGCAGTTCTTC. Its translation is CASSPDRAYNEQFF. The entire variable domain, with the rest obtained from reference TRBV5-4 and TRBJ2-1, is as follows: ETGVTQSPTHLIKTRGQQVTLRCSSQSGHNTVSWYQQALGQGPQFIFQYYREEENGRGNFPPRFSGLQFPNYSSELNVNALELDDSALYLCASSPDRAYNEQFFGPGTRLTVL.

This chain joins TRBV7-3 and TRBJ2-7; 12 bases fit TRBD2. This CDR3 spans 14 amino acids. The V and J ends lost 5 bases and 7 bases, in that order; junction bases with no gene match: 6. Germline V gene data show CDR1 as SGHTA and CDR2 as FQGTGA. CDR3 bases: TGTGCCAGCAGCCCGCCTGGGACTAGCGGGGAGCAGTACTTC. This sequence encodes CASSPPGTSGEQYF.